This TCR beta chain was observed in a study of OX40 agonist ivuxolimab in advanced cancers. About the research overall: Among those enrolled, mean age was about 60 years (range about 20 to 79) and 70% to 85% were male. It was permissible to have had prior anti-PD-1, anti-PD-L1 or anti-CTLA-4 therapy, and around 41% had some.

The table came from immunoSEQ multiplex PCR; TCRdb's copy has only in-frame clones and leaves some out. Of some 50,000 clones in the sample, approximately 91% were seen once. Study observations and caveats: Antigen specificity remained undetermined for the expanded peripheral T cells.

In regard to this clone: Its specificity is unknown.

The CDR3 has 14 residues. CDR1 MNHEY and CDR2 SMNVEV come from the germline V gene (reference sequence). The ends were cut back, 3 bases at V and 6 bases at J, with 13 bases in the middle. Sequencing was performed on CD4+ or CD8+ T cells sorted from blood, taken in a trial of the OX40 agonist ivuxolimab. The chain combines TRBV27 with TRBJ2-3; D ambiguous. The source of this sequence is an adult with an advanced solid tumor such as melanoma, head and neck, liver or kidney cancer. CDR3 region: CASSFGPLDDTQYF. The DNA of the CDR3 is TGTGCCAGCAGTTTCGGCCCACTCGACGATACGCAGTATTTT.